A selection of T cell receptor beta chains follows, all from one sample in a study of T-cell memory formation after mild COVID-19. TCRdb called the 5' RACE reads again in MiXCR, with one record for every CDR3 protein. The profile shows hundreds of thousands of distinct CDR3 sequences, under 20% of them singletons. Material: PBMCs or a T cell subset sorted from them (not recorded which). All receptors come from a man younger than 35 who had mild COVID-19 (a few samples of this study predate the infection). Cell type and time point are not known. Both conserved end residues are part of each CDR3. The D gene is left open where the match is weak. Size values are once, few and many counts, or a class for expanded clones, and some rows have none.

d_gene: -; v_gene: TRBV5-1; j_gene: TRBJ1-2; abundance: few; CDR3nt: TGCGCCAGCAGCTTCTCGACAGTAGAATATGGCTACACCTTC; CDR3aa: CASSFSTVEYGYTF
d_gene: -; v_gene: TRBV7-2; j_gene: TRBJ1-2; abundance: few; CDR3nt: TGTGCCAGCAGCTGGGGCCTTAAGTATGGCTACACCTTC; CDR3aa: CASSWGLKYGYTF
d_gene: -; v_gene: TRBV6-2/TRBV6-3; j_gene: TRBJ2-3; abundance: few; CDR3nt: TGTGCCAGCAGTCAGGTAGCAAGCTATACGCAGTATTTT; CDR3aa: CASSQVASYTQYF
d_gene: TRBD2; v_gene: TRBV12-3/TRBV12-4; j_gene: TRBJ2-1; abundance: few; CDR3nt: TGTGCCAGCAGTTTCTCCCCTCGAGCGGGGGGGACCAATGAGCAGTTCTTC; CDR3aa: CASSFSPRAGGTNEQFF
d_gene: -; v_gene: TRBV7-9; j_gene: TRBJ2-1; abundance: -; CDR3nt: TGTGCCAGCAGGCCTAATGAGCAGTTCTTC; CDR3aa: CASRPNEQFF
d_gene: TRBD1; v_gene: TRBV6-5; j_gene: TRBJ1-5; abundance: -; CDR3nt: TGTGCCAGTCACCAGGGGGCTCATAGCAATCAGCCCCAGCATTTT; CDR3aa: CASHQGAHSNQPQHF
d_gene: -; v_gene: TRBV7-3; j_gene: TRBJ2-3; abundance: -; CDR3nt: TGTGCCAGCGGACTCGGCGCGAGCACAGATACGCAGTATTTT; CDR3aa: CASGLGASTDTQYF
d_gene: -; v_gene: TRBV12-3/TRBV12-4; j_gene: TRBJ2-5; abundance: few; CDR3nt: TGTGCCAGCAGTTTCGTAGGACACCCGCTGGGGGAGACCCAGTACTTC; CDR3aa: CASSFVGHPLGETQYF
d_gene: -; v_gene: TRBV7-2; j_gene: TRBJ2-5; abundance: -; CDR3nt: TGTGCCAGCAGCTTAGGGGGCGGGGTTGCTGAGACCCAGTACTTC; CDR3aa: CASSLGGGVAETQYF
d_gene: TRBD2; v_gene: TRBV5-1; j_gene: TRBJ2-1; abundance: few; CDR3nt: TGCGCCAGCAGCCTCGCGGGGGGCGGCTACAATGAGCAGTTCTTC; CDR3aa: CASSLAGGGYNEQFF